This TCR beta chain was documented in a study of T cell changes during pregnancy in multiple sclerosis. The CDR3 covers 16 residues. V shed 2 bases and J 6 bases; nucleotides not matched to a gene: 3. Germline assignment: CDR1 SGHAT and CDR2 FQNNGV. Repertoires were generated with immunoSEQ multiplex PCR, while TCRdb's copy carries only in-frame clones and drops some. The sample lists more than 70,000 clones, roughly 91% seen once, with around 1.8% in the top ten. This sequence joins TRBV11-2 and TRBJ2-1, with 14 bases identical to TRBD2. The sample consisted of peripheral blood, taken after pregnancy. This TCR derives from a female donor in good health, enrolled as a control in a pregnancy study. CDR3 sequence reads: CASSLRLAGGPNEQFF. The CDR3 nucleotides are TGTGCCAGCAGCTTAAGACTAGCGGGGGGGCCCAATGAGCAGTTCTTC.